The 8 T cell receptor beta chains below all came from one sample that was sequenced in a study of cytomegalovirus exposure and HLA in healthy donors. Measured with immunoSEQ multiplex PCR; TCRdb has only the in-frame clones, and not every one. Of 230,000 or so clones in the sample, about 90% were seen once. Sample: PBMCs. The source of these receptors is a woman aged 18-29 years in good health and CMV-seronegative.

The chain uses TRBV4-1 and TRBJ1-1; 9 bases align to TRBD1. The CDR3 runs 16 residues. Per germline, CDR1 MGHRA and CDR2 YSYEKL. Losses at the gene ends were 1 base for V and 1 base for J; bases not matched to a gene: 4. CDR3: CASSQATGGANTEAFF. As DNA, the CDR3 is TGCGCCAGCAGCCAAGCCACAGGGGGCGCGAACACTGAAGCTTTCTTT.

This clone was observed a single time. The rearrangement uses TRBV10-3 and TRBJ2-5; TRBD1 aligns across 10 bases. This CDR3 spans 17 amino acids. The germline V gene encodes CDR1 ENHRY and CDR2 SYGVKD. Germline trimming cut 0 bases from V and 5 bases from J; bases unmatched to any gene: 9. The CDR3 is CAISESGQGNTRETQYF. The CDR3 DNA sequence: TGTGCCATCAGTGAGTCGGGACAGGGGAATACGCGGGAGACCCAGTACTTC.

This chain uses TRBV27 with TRBJ2-1; D unresolved. Per germline, CDR1 MNHEY and CDR2 SMNVEV (reference sequence). V was cut by 2 bases and J by 8 bases, with 16 bases left in between. The CDR3 has 15 amino acids. CDR3 bases: TGTGCCAGCAGTTTACTGGCGGCTGATGTGGATGAGCAGTTCTTC. It encodes CASSLLAADVDEQFF.

CDR3 DNA sequence: TGTGCCAGCAGTGCCCGGACAGACTACGAGCAGTACTTC. Amino acids: CASSARTDYEQYF. The chain is built from TRBV27 and TRBJ2-7; weak D call: TRBD1 (6 bases). V gave up 5 bases and J gave up 3 bases, with 11 bases separating them. Germline loops: CDR1 MNHEY, CDR2 SMNVEV (reference sequence). This CDR3 has 13 residues.

The chain links TRBV11-3 to TRBJ1-2, with a possible D match to TRBD1 (6 bases). Germline V lookup: CDR1 SGHNT, CDR2 YENEEA. This CDR3 is 17 amino acids long. Trimming removed 3 bases at V and 8 bases at J, with 25 bases between. CDR3 region: CASSFCGRTTGGMGYTF. CDR3 DNA sequence: TGTGCCAGCAGCTTTTGTGGAAGGACGACAGGAGGAATGGGCTACACCTTC.

The chain is built from TRBV28 and TRBJ1-5; perhaps TRBD1 as D (5 bases). The CDR3 is made up of 14 amino acids. Germline CDR1 is MDHEN and CDR2 is SYDVKM. V shed 4 bases and J shed 5 bases, with 12 bases lying between them. CDR3 protein: CASSSGLKDQPQHF. In DNA form, the CDR3 reads TGTGCCAGCAGTTCGGGACTCAAGGATCAGCCCCAGCATTTT.

This chain joins TRBV9 and TRBJ2-7, with D maybe TRBD2 (7 bases). In germline, CDR1 is SGDLS, CDR2 YYNGEE. Trimming shortened V by 0 bases and J by 6 bases, and 13 bases separated the two germline ends. The CDR3 is 14 amino acids. The CDR3 here is CASSVEGGLSEQYF. The CDR3, as DNA: TGTGCCAGCAGCGTAGAGGGGGGGCTGAGCGAGCAGTACTTC.

The chain has TRBV7-3 and TRBJ2-7; 8 nucleotides align to TRBD1. Trimming removed 5 bases from V and 5 bases from J; junction bases left unmatched: 5. This CDR3 region has 13 residues. Germline V gene lookup returns CDR1 SGHTA and CDR2 FQGTGA. The CDR3 nucleotides are TGTGCCAGCAGCCGGACAGGGAAGGACGAGCAGTACTTC. Translated, it gives CASSRTGKDEQYF.